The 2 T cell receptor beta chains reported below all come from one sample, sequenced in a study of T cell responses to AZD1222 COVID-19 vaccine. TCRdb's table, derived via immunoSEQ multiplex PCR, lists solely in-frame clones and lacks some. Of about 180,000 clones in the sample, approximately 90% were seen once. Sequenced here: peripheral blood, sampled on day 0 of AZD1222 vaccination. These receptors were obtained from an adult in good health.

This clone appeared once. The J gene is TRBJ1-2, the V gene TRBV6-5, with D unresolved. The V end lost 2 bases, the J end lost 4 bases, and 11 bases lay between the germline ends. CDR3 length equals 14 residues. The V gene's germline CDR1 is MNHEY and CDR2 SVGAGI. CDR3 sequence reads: CASSYQGDRYGYTF. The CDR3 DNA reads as TGTGCCAGCAGTTACCAAGGAGATCGCTATGGCTACACCTTC.

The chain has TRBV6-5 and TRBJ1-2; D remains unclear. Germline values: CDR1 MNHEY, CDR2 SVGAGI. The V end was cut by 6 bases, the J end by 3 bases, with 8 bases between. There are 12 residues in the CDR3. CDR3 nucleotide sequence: TGTGCCAGCAGCCGGACTGACTATGGCTACACCTTC. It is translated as CASSRTDYGYTF.